By share, the clone carrying this T cell receptor beta chain counts as medium-sized. Its matching antigen is unknown. This record belongs to a study of T and B cells in COVID-19 patients. Study-level results: Symptomatic-phase blood samples from mildly ill patients and early samples from severe cases were scarce. Patients with COVID-19 reportedly showed strongly skewed T cell receptor beta variable and joining gene usage.

BIOMED2 TRB-A/B primer pools were used in multiplex TRB PCR. MiXCR, applied by TCRdb to the multiplex PCR reads, yields one record per CDR3 protein. In the table there are under 9,500 distinct CDR3 sequences, about 28% of which are singletons. Germline CDR1 reads PRHDT; CDR2 reads FYEKMQ (reference sequence). The germline V and J ends were trimmed by 6 bases and 2 bases, with 8 bases remaining between them. The CDR3 spans 14 residues. TRB was amplified from around 230-520 ng of blood genomic DNA. Source material: blood. The sequence was obtained from a human donor who had recovered from COVID-19. The chain links TRBV13 to TRBJ2-6; the D is unclear. The chain's CDR3 is CASRGITGANVLTF. For the CDR3, the DNA is TGTGCCAGCAGAGGGATTACTGGGGCCAACGTCCTGACTTTC.